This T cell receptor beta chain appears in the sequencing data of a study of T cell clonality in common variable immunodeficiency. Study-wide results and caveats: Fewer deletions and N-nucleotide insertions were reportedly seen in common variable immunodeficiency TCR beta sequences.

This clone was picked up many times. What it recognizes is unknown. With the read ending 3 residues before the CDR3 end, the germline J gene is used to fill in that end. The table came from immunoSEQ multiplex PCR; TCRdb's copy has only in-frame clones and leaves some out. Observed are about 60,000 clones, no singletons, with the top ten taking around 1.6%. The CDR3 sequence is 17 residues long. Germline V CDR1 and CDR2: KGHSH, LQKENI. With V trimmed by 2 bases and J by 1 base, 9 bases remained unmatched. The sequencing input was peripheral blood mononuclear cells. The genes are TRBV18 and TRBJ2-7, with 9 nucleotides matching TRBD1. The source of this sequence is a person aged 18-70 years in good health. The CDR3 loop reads CASSPDSAGTGSYEQYF. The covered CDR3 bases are TGTGCCAGCTCACCAGATTCGGCAGGGACAGGGTCCTACGAG.